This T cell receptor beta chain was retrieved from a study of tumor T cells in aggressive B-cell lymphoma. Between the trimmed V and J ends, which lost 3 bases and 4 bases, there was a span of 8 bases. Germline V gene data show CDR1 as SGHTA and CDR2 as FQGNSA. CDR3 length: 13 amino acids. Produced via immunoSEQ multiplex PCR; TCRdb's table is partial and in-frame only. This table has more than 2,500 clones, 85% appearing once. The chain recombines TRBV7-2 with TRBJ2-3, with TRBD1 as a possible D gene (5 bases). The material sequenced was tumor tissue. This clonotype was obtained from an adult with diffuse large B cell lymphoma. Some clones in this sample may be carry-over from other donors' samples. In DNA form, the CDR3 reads TGTGCCAGCAGCTTCCAGGGCGCAGATACGCAGTATTTT. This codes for CASSFQGADTQYF.